The 12 T cell receptor beta chains given below trace back to one sample, sequenced in a study of blood T cell repertoires in COVID-19. Using immunoSEQ multiplex PCR, the repertoire was profiled, and TCRdb retains in-frame clones only, with some absent. This sample carries approximately 240,000 clones, about 90% of them seen once, and the ten largest clones take around 0.83%. The specimen was peripheral blood. These receptors came from a man under 40 with COVID-19, enrolled during active disease.

The CDR3 DNA follows: TGTGCCAGCAGCGAAAGGGGGATTAATGAAAAACTGTTTTTT. It specifies CASSERGINEKLFF. The V gene is TRBV2, the J gene TRBJ1-4; perhaps TRBD1 as D (6 bases). The CDR3 sequence is 14 residues long. Germline V gives CDR1 SNHLY, CDR2 FYNNEI. Trimming took 6 bases from V and 4 from J, leaving 12 bases between them.

This chain links TRBV19 with TRBJ1-1; 7 bases align to TRBD1. This CDR3 is built from 13 residues. Germline lookup yields CDR1 LNHDA and CDR2 SQIVND (reference sequence). V trimming: 11 bases; J trimming: 7 bases; junction bases outside the gene matches: 13. In DNA form, the CDR3 reads TGTGCCGCCTCAACAGGGGAGTTTGGTGAAGCTTTCTTT. It encodes CAASTGEFGEAFF.

Notes on this clone: The junction differs from germline at one of its ends, possibly a read error. The chain couples TRBV5-6 to TRBJ2-3, with 9 positions matching TRBD2. Germline V gives CDR1 SGHDT, CDR2 YYEEEE. The CDR3 spans 14 residues. In DNA, the CDR3 is TGTGCCAGCAGCACCGGGACTAGCAAAGATACGCAGTATTTT. The encoded protein is CASSTGTSKDTQYF. Supplemented by reference TRBV5-6 and TRBJ2-3, the full variable domain reads DAGVTQSPTHLIKTRGQQVTLRCSPKSGHDTVSWYQQALGQGPQFIFQYYEEEERQRGNFPDRFSGHQFPNYSSELNVNALLLGDSALYLCASSTGTSKDTQYFGPGTRLTVL.

This chain connects TRBV9 to TRBJ1-2, with TRBD1 matching over 7 bases. Germline V gene lookup returns CDR1 SGDLS and CDR2 YYNGEE. Unmatched junction bases numbered 4, after V lost 0 bases and J lost 2 bases. This CDR3 spans 15 amino acids. The CDR3 DNA reads as TGTGCCAGCAGCGTAGACGGCAGGGGGAACTATGGCTACACCTTC. Translation gives CASSVDGRGNYGYTF.

This clone was seen only once. The chain combines TRBV2 with TRBJ1-2; 10 nucleotides line up with TRBD1. The junction had 16 bases not matched to a gene; V was cut back by 10 bases and J by 11 bases. The CDR3 covers 14 residues. CDR1 is SNHLY, CDR2 FYNNEI, per germline. The chain's CDR3 is CATQIPGTGVGYTF. CDR3 nucleotide sequence: TGTGCCACCCAAATCCCCGGGACAGGGGTCGGTTACACCTTC.

The V call is TRBV5-4, the J call TRBJ1-1; a weak D match, TRBD1 (6 bases). V lost 4 bases to trimming and J lost 4 bases, with 14 bases between them. The germline gives CDR1 SGHNT, CDR2 YYREEE (reference sequence). This CDR3 spans 14 amino acids. The CDR3, as DNA: TGTGCCAGCAGCGGTACCGGGACACTCACTGAAGCTTTCTTT. Its translation: CASSGTGTLTEAFF.

V gene TRBV10-1 combines with J gene TRBJ2-5; 8 bases agree with TRBD1. Per the germline V gene, CDR1 is WNHNN and CDR2 is SYGVQD (reference sequence). V was pared by 4 bases and J by 2 bases, with 3 bases of the junction left unmatched. The CDR3 is made up of 14 amino acids. DNA for the CDR3: TGCGCCAGCAGTGTGGACAGGGCGCAAGAGACCCAGTACTTC. This gives the protein CASSVDRAQETQYF.

The chain carries TRBV19 and TRBJ2-3; D remains unclear. Germline CDR1 is LNHDA and CDR2 is SQIVND (reference sequence). Deletions cut 5 bases from V and 1 base from J, with 13 bases between. The CDR3 is 15 residues long. The CDR3 bases are TGTGCCAGTAGTCTATCCCCGGCGGGCACAGATACGCAGTATTTT. Translation gives CASSLSPAGTDTQYF. The variable domain in full, completed from reference TRBV19 and TRBJ2-3, reads DGGITQSPKYLFRKEGQNVTLSCEQNLNHDAMYWYRQDPGQGLRLIYYSQIVNDFQKGDIAEGYSVSREKKESFPLTVTSAQKNPTAFYLCASSLSPAGTDTQYFGPGTRLTVL.

The J gene is TRBJ1-2, the V gene TRBV4-1, with TRBD1 identical over 8 bases. The CDR3 is 15 amino acids. Germline lookup yields CDR1 MGHRA and CDR2 YSYEKL. Germline trimming cut 6 bases from V and 4 bases from J; bases unmatched to any gene: 10. This chain's CDR3 is CASSTTGDITYGYTF. The CDR3 bases are TGCGCCAGCAGTACGACAGGGGACATCACCTATGGCTACACCTTC.

This chain uses TRBV7-9 with TRBJ1-3; D not resolved. V was trimmed by 5 bases and J by 0 bases, leaving 11 bases between them. The CDR3 is made up of 15 amino acids. Germline V gene lookup returns CDR1 SEHNR and CDR2 FQNEAQ (reference sequence). CDR3 nucleotides: TGTGCCAGCAGCGCGGGAGGGAACTCTGGAAACACCATATATTTT. Amino acids: CASSAGGNSGNTIYF.

The chain carries TRBV28 and TRBJ2-5, with 10 bases that match TRBD2. This CDR3 region has 17 residues. Trimming took 6 bases from V and 1 from J; bases not matched to a gene: 11. CDR1 MDHEN and CDR2 SYDVKM come from the germline V gene. CDR3: CASSHRTSGYFQETQYF. CDR3 nucleotide sequence: TGTGCCAGCAGCCACCGGACTAGCGGTTATTTCCAAGAGACCCAGTACTTC.

J is TRBJ1-1 and V is TRBV29-1; TRBD1 might be the D (6 bases). The CDR3 spans 15 residues. Germline CDR1 is SQVTM and CDR2 is ANQGSEA. With 8 bases removed from V and 4 bases from J, the gap between germline ends came to 23 bases. The CDR3 DNA sequence: TGCAGCTTCACGGTGGAGGTGGGGGCGGCCACTGAAGCTTTCTTT. It encodes CSFTVEVGAATEAFF.